These T cell receptor beta chains were read from a single sample in a study of T cells after yellow fever vaccination. TCRdb itself ran the 5' RACE reads through MiXCR, one entry per CDR3 protein. The data contain roughly 300,000 distinct CDR3 sequences, around 6.8% of them singletons. The starting material was PBMCs, obtained approximately 40 days after the first yellow fever vaccination. The receptors here all came from a man younger than 35 who received the YFV17D yellow fever vaccine. Both conserved end residues are part of each CDR3. D genes are given only for firm matches. Expanded clones get a size class; other rows say once, few or many, or leave the size out.

D,V,J,size,DNA,CDR3
-,TRBV20-1,TRBJ1-2,few,TGCAGTGCTAGAGCCCAGCTATATGGCTACACCTTC,CSARAQLYGYTF
TRBD1,TRBV12-3/TRBV12-4,TRBJ2-5,-,TGTGCCAGCAGTTGGGGACAGGGGTGGGAAGAGACCCAGTACTTC,CASSWGQGWEETQYF
TRBD1,TRBV7-2,TRBJ2-1,-,TGTGCCAGCAGCAGCTACAGGGGCGTCTCCTACAATGAGCAGTTCTTC,CASSSYRGVSYNEQFF
-,TRBV19,TRBJ1-2,-,TGTGCCAGTAGGGGCCAGGCTCTCCCAAACTATGGCTACACCTTC,CASRGQALPNYGYTF
TRBD2,TRBV4-1,TRBJ2-1,few,TGCGCCAGCAGCCAAGAACGGGGGGGCGGGCGCGATGAGCAGTTCTTC,CASSQERGGGRDEQFF
-,TRBV5-1,TRBJ2-2,-,TGCGCCAGCAGCCCATACGCGAACACCGGGGAGCTGTTTTTT,CASSPYANTGELFF
TRBD1,TRBV5-5,TRBJ2-1,-,TGTGCCAGCAGTTTTACCGGGACAGGGCCCTACAATGAGCAGTTCTTC,CASSFTGTGPYNEQFF
TRBD2,TRBV5-1,TRBJ2-1,few,TGCGCCAGCAGCTTCCTCCTAGCGGGGGGGCGGGGTGAGCAGTTCTTC,CASSFLLAGGRGEQFF
-,TRBV12-3/TRBV12-4,TRBJ1-2,few,TGTGCCAGCAGTTTATCCCGTAACTATGGCTACACCTTC,CASSLSRNYGYTF
TRBD2,TRBV6-2/TRBV6-3,TRBJ2-3,few,TGTGCCAGCACCGGACTAGCGGGTAGAGATACGCAGTATTTT,CASTGLAGRDTQYF
TRBD2,TRBV6-5,TRBJ2-3,-,TGTGCCAGCAGCCCTAGCGGGGGGTCTGCAGATACGCAGTATTTT,CASSPSGGSADTQYF
-,TRBV6-2/TRBV6-3,TRBJ2-2,-,TGTGCCAGCAGTTACTTGGGGGGCACCGGGGAGCTGTTTTTT,CASSYLGGTGELFF
-,TRBV5-1,TRBJ2-3,many,TGCGCCAGCAGCTTGGCCTCCGTCCTGCGGGATACGCAGTATTTT,CASSLASVLRDTQYF
-,TRBV5-1,TRBJ1-1,-,TGCGCCAGCAGCTGGGCCGCGGGGAACACTGAAGCTTTCTTT,CASSWAAGNTEAFF
-,TRBV6-1,TRBJ1-2,many,TGTGCCAGCAGACGGGGGGGTGCTGGGGGCTACACCTTC,CASRRGGAGGYTF
-,TRBV4-2,TRBJ2-5,few,TGTGCCAGCAGCCAAGACGTAGGACCTTGGGAGACCCAGTACTTC,CASSQDVGPWETQYF
-,TRBV12-3/TRBV12-4,TRBJ2-3,few,TGTGCCAGCACCCAGGGGATGGTCGGCACAGATACGCAGTATTTT,CASTQGMVGTDTQYF
-,TRBV29-1,TRBJ1-1,many,TGCAGCGTCCGCCGACCGAACACTGAAGCTTTCTTT,CSVRRPNTEAFF
-,TRBV23-1,TRBJ1-5,-,TGCGTCTGCTGTCAGCCGATGGGGAATGAGCCCCAGCATTTT,CVCCQPMGNEPQHF
-,TRBV7-6,TRBJ2-2,-,TGTGCCAGCGGGCTTGGCGGGGAGCTGTTTTTT,CASGLGGELFF
-,TRBV6-6,TRBJ1-1,-,TGTGCCAGCAGTTACTTGATTGGCACTGAAGCTTTCTTT,CASSYLIGTEAFF
TRBD2,TRBV7-3,TRBJ2-2,-,TGTGCCAGCAGCAAGACTAGCGGGGTCTCGAACACCGGGGAGCTGTTTTTT,CASSKTSGVSNTGELFF
TRBD2,TRBV12-3/TRBV12-4,TRBJ2-3,many,TGTGCCAGCAGTTTTAATAGCGGGGGAGATACGCAGTATTTT,CASSFNSGGDTQYF
TRBD1,TRBV5-4,TRBJ2-5,-,TGTGCCAGCAGCTTCCAGGGGGCTTGCCAAGAGACCCAGTACTTC,CASSFQGACQETQYF
-,TRBV6-5,TRBJ2-7,-,TGTGCCAGCAGTTACTCGGACGGCGTAATCAAGCAGTACTTC,CASSYSDGVIKQYF